This T cell receptor (beta chain) appears in the sequencing data of a study of T-cell reconstitution after alpha-beta-depleted transplantation in children. CDR1 and CDR2 (germline): LGHNA, YSLEER. The CDR3 sequence is 15 residues long. The ends lost 1 base at V and 10 bases at J; junction bases unmatched: 11. The sample holds many counts of this clonotype. Unique molecular identifiers tagged the TCRbeta library. TCRdb re-derived calls from the PCR reads in MiXCR, one entry per CDR3 protein. The sample lists some 300,000 distinct CDR3 sequences; about 9.5% were seen once. The clonotype was recovered from a boy less than two years old with acute myeloid leukemia, due to receive a stem cell transplant. This specimen consisted of PBMCs, obtained before TCRalphabeta/CD19-depleted stem cell transplant. The chain combines TRBV4-3 with TRBJ2-7; 9 positions match TRBD1. CDR3 in DNA: TGCGCCAGCAGCCAAGGGAACAGGGGGCAACGAGCACAGTACTTC. This encodes CASSQGNRGQRAQYF.